This T cell receptor (beta chain) was recovered during a study of PD-L1 blockade in urothelial cancer. General observations from the study: At the 3-week point, tumor-associated blood clones expanded more in durable-benefit patients.

This CDR3 is 16 amino acids long. V lost 4 bases and J lost 2, with 19 bases in between. Per the germline V gene, CDR1 is SGHDT and CDR2 is YYEEEE. Libraries were prepared by immunoSEQ multiplex PCR; TCRdb keeps only in-frame clonotypes and omits some of them. The table shows tens of thousands of clones, with around 90% occurring only once. As concerns this clone: Its antigen remains unknown.

Stated time point: pretreatment peripheral blood. The TCR was taken from a man between 60 and 75 years old with urothelial cancer. The chain carries TRBV5-6 and TRBJ2-7; perhaps TRBD1 as D (5 bases). Specimen: PBMCs, collected around atezolizumab (anti-PD-L1) treatment. CDR3 sequence reads: CASSPTHGAVAYEQYF. CDR3 bases: TGTGCCAGCAGCCCAACTCATGGGGCAGTAGCCTACGAGCAGTACTTC.